The rows below give T cell receptor beta chains drawn from one sample of a study of blood T cell repertoires in COVID-19. Measured with immunoSEQ multiplex PCR; TCRdb has only the in-frame clones, and not every one. The table lists over 45,000 clones, 65% to 90% of them singletons. The sample consisted of peripheral blood. These receptor sequences come from a man aged 35 to 55 with acute or convalescent COVID-19. Each CDR3 is given with its conserved first and last residue. The D gene is left open where the match is weak. Clone size is stated in some rows and not others, as once, few, many or a class when expanded.

CDR3 DNA | CDR3 protein | J gene | D gene | clone size | V gene
TGTGCCAGCAGCCCATACCTCCAGGGTGTAACTCTCGAGCAGTACTTC | CASSPYLQGVTLEQYF | TRBJ2-7 | NA | NA | TRBV7-9
TGTGCCAGCAGCAAGACAGGGACTAATGAAAAACTGTTTTTT | CASSKTGTNEKLFF | TRBJ1-4 | TRBD1 | NA | TRBV7-2
TGTGCCAGTAACCCGGAGGTTCGGGGCACCGGGGAGCTGTTTTTT | CASNPEVRGTGELFF | TRBJ2-2 | NA | NA | TRBV19
TGTGCCAGCAGATACGGGGGGGACCATAGAAACACCATATATTTT | CASRYGGDHRNTIYF | TRBJ1-3 | NA | NA | TRBV6-1
TGTGCCAGCAGCCGACAGGTATTTTCAGAGACCCAGTACTTC | CASSRQVFSETQYF | TRBJ2-5 | NA | NA | TRBV6-5
TGTGCCAGCAGATATACTAGCGGGGGGCAGTACAATGAGCAGTTCTTC | CASRYTSGGQYNEQFF | TRBJ2-1 | TRBD2 | few | TRBV7-9
TGTGCCATCAGTGAGGAGCAGGACGAGCAGTACTTC | CAISEEQDEQYF | TRBJ2-7 | NA | NA | TRBV10-3
TGTGCCTGGAGGGGGCTTCGGACTACGTACACCTTC | CAWRGLRTTYTF | TRBJ1-2 | NA | NA | TRBV30
TGTGCCAGCAGTGACAGAGGGACAGATAATCAGCCCCAGCATTTT | CASSDRGTDNQPQHF | TRBJ1-5 | TRBD1 | NA | TRBV2
TGTGCCAGCAGCTTAAGGGGGGAAAAACTGTTTTTT | CASSLRGEKLFF | TRBJ1-4 | NA | once | TRBV11-2
TGTGCCAGCAGTTATAATCGGGGGAGGGAGGAGACCCAGTACTTC | CASSYNRGREETQYF | TRBJ2-5 | TRBD2 | NA | TRBV6-5
TGTGCCAGTCATAGGCCGGGGACGAACACCGGGGAGCTGTTTTTT | CASHRPGTNTGELFF | TRBJ2-2 | NA | NA | TRBV7-2
TGCGCCAGCAGCTTGGCCCCTCGGCAGGGAGGAAACACCATATATTTT | CASSLAPRQGGNTIYF | TRBJ1-3 | NA | NA | TRBV5-1
TGTGCCAGCAGTTTACACGACAGGGACGGTCAGCCCCAGCATTTT | CASSLHDRDGQPQHF | TRBJ1-5 | TRBD1 | NA | TRBV6-5
TGCGCCAGCAGCCTTTATGCCCGGGAAAACTATAATTCACCCCTCCACTTT | CASSLYARENYNSPLHF | TRBJ1-6 | NA | NA | TRBV4-1
TGCGCCAGCAGCTTGGGGACAGACCTGGAGGAGACCCAGTACTTC | CASSLGTDLEETQYF | TRBJ2-5 | NA | once | TRBV5-1
TGTGCCAGCAGCTTAACGACAGATTCTAACTATGGCTACACCTTC | CASSLTTDSNYGYTF | TRBJ1-2 | NA | NA | TRBV5-4
TGTGCCAGTAGTACGACTAAGGACAGGGGAGCTTTCTTT | CASSTTKDRGAFF | TRBJ1-1 | TRBD1 | NA | TRBV19
TGTGCCAGCAGCCCGGGCGGGGGCCGAGATGAAAAACTGTTTTTT | CASSPGGGRDEKLFF | TRBJ1-4 | NA | NA | TRBV9
TGCAGCGCCGAGTCCCGACAGGTGGGCTATGGCTACACCTTC | CSAESRQVGYGYTF | TRBJ1-2 | NA | NA | TRBV29-1
TGTGCCACCAGTGGAGGTGGGACAGTATCCACCGGGGAGCTGTTTTTT | CATSGGGTVSTGELFF | TRBJ2-2 | TRBD1 | NA | TRBV24-1
TGTGCAAGTCGCTTAGCTAGCTCCTACGAGCAGTACTTC | CASRLASSYEQYF | TRBJ2-7 | NA | few | TRBV12-2
TGCGCCAGCAGCTATTCTTCGAGCCCCACTAGGGGCTACACCTTC | CASSYSSSPTRGYTF | TRBJ1-2 | NA | NA | TRBV5-1
TGTGCTAGTGGTTCCGGGACAGGGGGTCAAAAACTGTTTTTT | CASGSGTGGQKLFF | TRBJ1-4 | TRBD1 | NA | TRBV12-5
TGTGCCAGCAGCCCCGATTTGGCAGGTTATAATGAAAAACTGTTTTTT | CASSPDLAGYNEKLFF | TRBJ1-4 | NA | NA | TRBV9
TGTGCCAGCAGCCATGAAGCCCTTTCCACAGATACGCAGTATTTT | CASSHEALSTDTQYF | TRBJ2-3 | NA | NA | TRBV11-2
TGTGCCAGCAGCTTAGTTTTTGCGGGGGGGGACCAAGAGACCCAGTACTTC | CASSLVFAGGDQETQYF | TRBJ2-5 | TRBD2 | NA | TRBV7-2
TGTGCCAGCAGCCCTAACCGACAGGGCGTGGGAACTAATGAAAAACTGTTTTTT | CASSPNRQGVGTNEKLFF | TRBJ1-4 | TRBD1 | NA | TRBV7-8
TGTGCCAGCAGCTACGGGAGGAGCTACACCTTC | CASSYGRSYTF | TRBJ1-2 | NA | few | TRBV7-9
TGCGCCAGCAGCTTGGGTCCCCCTGCGACTGAAGCTTTCTTT | CASSLGPPATEAFF | TRBJ1-1 | NA | NA | TRBV5-1
TGCGCCAGCAGCCCCCGTGGCAGGGCGGTAGATACGCAGTATTTT | CASSPRGRAVDTQYF | TRBJ2-3 | NA | NA | TRBV5-1